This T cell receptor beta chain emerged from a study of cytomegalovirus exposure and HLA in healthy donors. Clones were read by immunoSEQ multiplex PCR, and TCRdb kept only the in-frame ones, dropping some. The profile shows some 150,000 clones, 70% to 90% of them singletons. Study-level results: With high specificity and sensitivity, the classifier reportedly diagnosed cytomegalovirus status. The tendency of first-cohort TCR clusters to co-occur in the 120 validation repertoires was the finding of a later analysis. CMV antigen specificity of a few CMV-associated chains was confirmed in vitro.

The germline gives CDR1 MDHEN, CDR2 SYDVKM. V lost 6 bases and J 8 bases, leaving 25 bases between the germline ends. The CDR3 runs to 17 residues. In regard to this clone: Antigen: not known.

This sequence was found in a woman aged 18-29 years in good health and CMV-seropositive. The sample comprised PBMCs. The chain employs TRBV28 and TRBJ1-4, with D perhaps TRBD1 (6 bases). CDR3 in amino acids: CASSPNPGRGPGEKLFF. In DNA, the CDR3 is TGTGCCAGCAGCCCTAATCCCGGCAGGGGACCAGGGGAAAAACTGTTTTTT.